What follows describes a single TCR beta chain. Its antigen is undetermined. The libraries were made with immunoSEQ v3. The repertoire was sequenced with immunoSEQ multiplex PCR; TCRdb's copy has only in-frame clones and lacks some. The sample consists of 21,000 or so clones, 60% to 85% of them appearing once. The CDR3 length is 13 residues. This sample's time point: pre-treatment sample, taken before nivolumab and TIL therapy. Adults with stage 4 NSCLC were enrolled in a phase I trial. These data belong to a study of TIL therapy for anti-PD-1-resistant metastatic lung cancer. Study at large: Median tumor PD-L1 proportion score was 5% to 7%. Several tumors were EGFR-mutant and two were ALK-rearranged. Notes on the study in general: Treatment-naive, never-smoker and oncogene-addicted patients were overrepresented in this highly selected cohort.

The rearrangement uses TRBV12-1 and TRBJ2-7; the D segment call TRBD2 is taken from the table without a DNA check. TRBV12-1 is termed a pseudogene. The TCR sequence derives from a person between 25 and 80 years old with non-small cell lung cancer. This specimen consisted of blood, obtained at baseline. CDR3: CASSSTRSGNAYF. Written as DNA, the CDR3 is TGTGCCAGCAGCTCCACCCGCAGCGGGAATGCGTACTTC.